The rows below give T cell receptor beta chains drawn from one sample of a study of blood T cell repertoires in COVID-19. Profiling relied on immunoSEQ multiplex PCR, and the TCRdb table lists in-frame clones only, not all of them. The repertoire holds over 100,000 clones, with about 91% as singletons. Specimen: peripheral blood. Receptors were obtained from a man in his fifties with acute or convalescent COVID-19. Each CDR3 is given with its conserved first and last residue. A D gene is named only where the DNA matches it firmly. For some rows the clone size is stated as once, few or many, or as a class when expanded; others skip it.

NA	TRBV7-6	TRBJ1-4	NA	TGTGCCAGCAGCTTAGAAGGACAGCTAAATGAAAAACTGTTTTTT	CASSLEGQLNEKLFF
NA	TRBV7-9	TRBJ2-5	TRBD1	TGTGCCAGCAGCTCCTCCTGGGACAGTAAGGGGGTATGGACCCAGTACTTC	CASSSSWDSKGVWTQYF
NA	TRBV2	TRBJ2-5	NA	TGTGCCAGCAGTGAAGGTATACGGGAACGGGAGACCCAGTACTTC	CASSEGIRERETQYF
once	TRBV9	TRBJ1-1	TRBD1	TGTGCCAGCAGCGTGGGGACAGGGGGACACACTGAAGCTTTCTTT	CASSVGTGGHTEAFF
NA	TRBV27	TRBJ1-2	TRBD1	TGTGCCAGCAGTTCCACGGACAGGAGAAACTATGGCTACACCTTC	CASSSTDRRNYGYTF
few	TRBV2	TRBJ1-1	NA	TGTGCCAGCAGTAGGGACATCACTGAAGCTTTCTTT	CASSRDITEAFF
NA	TRBV2	TRBJ2-2	TRBD1	TGTGCCAGCAGATACAGGGGTACCGGGGAGCTGTTTTTT	CASRYRGTGELFF
NA	TRBV5-1	TRBJ1-4	NA	TGCGCCAGCAGCGGGGAGGGGGTACCTAATGAAAAACTGTTTTTT	CASSGEGVPNEKLFF
NA	TRBV7-9	TRBJ1-1	NA	TGTGCCAGCAGCTTAGCGGCCGTCAGGGTGTTTGAAGCTTTCTTT	CASSLAAVRVFEAFF
NA	TRBV28	TRBJ2-1	TRBD1	TGTGCCAGCAAAACAGGGGGAAGGTATGAGCAGTTCTTC	CASKTGGRYEQFF
NA	TRBV6-5	TRBJ1-1	NA	TGTGCCAGCAACCCGAGGGCAGAGGCTGAAGCTTTCTTT	CASNPRAEAEAFF
NA	TRBV2	TRBJ2-7	TRBD2	TGTGCCAGCTCGACTAGCGGGAGCTCCTACGAGCAGTACTTC	CASSTSGSSYEQYF
NA	TRBV27	TRBJ2-1	TRBD2	TGTGCCAGCAGTTTTAGCGGGAGGTTCCTCAATGAGCAGTTCTTC	CASSFSGRFLNEQFF
NA	TRBV18	TRBJ1-1	TRBD1	TGTGCCAGCACTATACAGGGGGACACTGAAGCTTTCTTT	CASTIQGDTEAFF
NA	TRBV5-1	TRBJ2-6	TRBD1	TGCGCCAGCAGCTTAGAGACAGGGATCTCTGGGGCCAACGTCCTGACTTTC	CASSLETGISGANVLTF
NA	TRBV7-2	TRBJ1-2	NA	TGTGCCAGCAATCAAGACTCCCAGACCGCATCTTCGGGGTATGGCTACACCTTC	CASNQDSQTASSGYGYTF
NA	TRBV27	TRBJ2-7	TRBD2	TGTGCCAGCAGTCGGGAAGGGACTAGCGGGAGTCGGCAGTACTTC	CASSREGTSGSRQYF
NA	TRBV24-1	TRBJ2-1	TRBD2	TGTGCCACCAGTGACGGGTGGACTAGGGACAATGAGCAGTTCTTC	CATSDGWTRDNEQFF
NA	TRBV14	TRBJ2-7	NA	TGTGCCAGCAGCTCCCAGAACTACTACTCCGAGCAGTACTTC	CASSSQNYYSEQYF
NA	TRBV2	TRBJ2-1	TRBD1	TGTGCCAGCAGTGAAAGATGGGACAGGGTTTTTGAGCAGTTCTTC	CASSERWDRVFEQFF
NA	TRBV7-9	TRBJ2-3	NA	TGTGCCAGCAGTCCTCGACAGGTGGGAAGGTCAGATACGCAGTATTTT	CASSPRQVGRSDTQYF
NA	TRBV19	TRBJ1-2	NA	TGTGCCAGTACTACTGAAAGGACAGCTCGAGCTAACTATGGCTACACCTTC	CASTTERTARANYGYTF
NA	TRBV7-8	TRBJ1-1	NA	TGTGCCAGCAGCGCCGGGACACTGAACACTGAAGCTTTCTTT	CASSAGTLNTEAFF
NA	TRBV6-5	TRBJ1-2	NA	TGTGCCAGCAGCCAGGGTAACTATGGCTACACCTTC	CASSQGNYGYTF
NA	TRBV7-8	TRBJ1-1	TRBD1	TGTGCCAGCAGCTTTCAGGGGGCGGGCACTGAAGCTTTCTTT	CASSFQGAGTEAFF
NA	TRBV6-5	TRBJ1-1	NA	TGTGCCAGCAGTCCTTTACAGACGATGAACACTGAAGCTTTCTTT	CASSPLQTMNTEAFF
NA	TRBV5-1	TRBJ2-7	NA	TGCGCCAGCAACGTAGGACCTAGCACCTACGAGCAGTACTTC	CASNVGPSTYEQYF
NA	TRBV24-1	TRBJ2-1	NA	TGTGCCACCAGTGATCCGATTGGCCCGACAGTCGTATCATATGGGCAGTTCTTC	CATSDPIGPTVVSYGQFF
NA	TRBV5-1	TRBJ1-1	TRBD1	TGCGCCAGCAGCTTGCTCGGCAGGGGGGAGACTGAAGCTTTCTTT	CASSLLGRGETEAFF
NA	TRBV5-1	TRBJ2-7	NA	TGCGCCAGCAGCATTCCTGAGAGCTACGAGCAGTACTTC	CASSIPESYEQYF
NA	TRBV14	TRBJ1-4	NA	TGTGCCAGCAGCCAAGATCAATGGGGACATGATGAAAAACTGTTTTTT	CASSQDQWGHDEKLFF
NA	TRBV10-3	TRBJ1-1	NA	TGTGCCATCAAGGCGGTTACTATGAACACTGAAGCTTTCTTT	CAIKAVTMNTEAFF
NA	TRBV2	TRBJ1-4	NA	TGTGCCAGCAGCCCCCTCCGGTCGGATGAAAAACTGTTTTTT	CASSPLRSDEKLFF
NA	TRBV3-1/TRBV3-2	TRBJ1-2	TRBD1	TGTGCCAGCAGCCAAGGGGACAGAGATAACTATGGCTACACCTTC	CASSQGDRDNYGYTF
NA	TRBV18	TRBJ2-1	NA	TGTGCCAGCTCTCAGGGCCCTCAGAGGAATGAGCAGTTCTTC	CASSQGPQRNEQFF
NA	TRBV7-2	TRBJ2-3	TRBD2	TGTGCCAGCAGCTTACGGACTAGTACCGTCCCGAGAGATACGCAGTATTTT	CASSLRTSTVPRDTQYF
NA	TRBV7-8	TRBJ1-1	TRBD1	TGTGCCAGCAGCCTAGGACAGGGGCCAGCATGGGGCACTGAAGCTTTCTTT	CASSLGQGPAWGTEAFF
NA	TRBV6-5	TRBJ2-1	TRBD2	TGTGCCAGCACAACAAGCGGGGGCCCCTACAATGAGCAGTTCTTC	CASTTSGGPYNEQFF
NA	TRBV4-1	TRBJ2-2	NA	TGCGCCAGCAGTAGGACAGTCGACACCGGGGAGCTGTTTTTT	CASSRTVDTGELFF
NA	TRBV2	TRBJ2-4	NA	TGTGCCAGCAGCGGCCGTGGAGGTACTCAGTACTTC	CASSGRGGTQYF
once	TRBV5-5	TRBJ2-3	NA	TGTGCCAGCAGCTCCGAATGGGGAGCGGATACGCAGTATTTT	CASSSEWGADTQYF
once	TRBV9	TRBJ2-5	NA	TGTGCCAGCAGCGTAGGGGCTAGCGAACAAGAGACCCAGTACTTC	CASSVGASEQETQYF
NA	TRBV12-5	TRBJ1-2	NA	TGTGCTAGTGGTTTGGTACAGGGCAGGGGTATATTAGGCTACACCTTC	CASGLVQGRGILGYTF
NA	TRBV27	TRBJ1-5	TRBD1	TGTGCCAGCCGACAGGGGAGGACCCAGCCCCAGCATTTT	CASRQGRTQPQHF
NA	TRBV18	TRBJ1-1	NA	TGTGCCAGCTCACTGGCTCCGGGGGTTTCTGAAGCTTTCTTT	CASSLAPGVSEAFF
NA	TRBV7-2	TRBJ1-2	NA	TGTGCCAGCAGCTTAGAACGAGTCTATGGCTACACCTTC	CASSLERVYGYTF
NA	TRBV19	TRBJ1-1	NA	TGTGCCAGTCAGGGGCTCCTCGAAGCTTTCTTT	CASQGLLEAFF
NA	TRBV18	TRBJ1-4	TRBD1	TGTGCCAGCTCCCCGGACAGGGAAAAACTGTTTTTT	CASSPDREKLFF
NA	TRBV27	TRBJ1-2	TRBD1	TGTGCCAGCAGTTTTAGGGTTGACAGGGTGCACACCTTC	CASSFRVDRVHTF
NA	TRBV7-2	TRBJ2-2	TRBD1	TGTGCCAGCAGCCCCCGGACAGGGGGCACCGGGGAGCTGTTTTTT	CASSPRTGGTGELFF
NA	TRBV6-5	TRBJ1-1	NA	TGTGCCAGCAGTTACTCGAGTTCCGAGACTGAAGCTTTCTTT	CASSYSSSETEAFF
NA	TRBV7-2	TRBJ2-7	TRBD2	TGTGCCAGCAGAACTAGCGGGAGTTACGAGCAGTACTTC	CASRTSGSYEQYF
NA	TRBV29-1	TRBJ2-1	NA	TGCAGCGTTCGGGACTTCGCCTACAATGAGCAGTTCTTC	CSVRDFAYNEQFF
once	TRBV18	TRBJ1-1	NA	TGTGCCAGCTCACCACCCGAGAGAACTGAAGCTTTCTTT	CASSPPERTEAFF